This TCR beta chain was recovered during a study of T cells in Graves' hyperthyroidism and ophthalmopathy. Background on the study: Peripheral blood collection took place at initial diagnosis, before any treatment.

The CDR3 consists of 14 residues. The V gene lost 5 bases and the J gene lost 0 bases, with 10 bases spanning the gap. Germline values: CDR1 MNHNS, CDR2 SASEGT. Whole-study findings and limits: Expanded thyroid clonotypes (above 0.001) were mostly also found in blood. Patients with ophthalmopathy were separated from those with stable hyperthyroidism by a 13 V-J model.

Fresh 10 ml peripheral blood yielded PBMCs. In regard to this clonotype: Its specificity is not known.

Amplification of TCR beta CDR3 regions was performed using RNA transcripts as template. In the first-round RT-PCR of the TCR CDR3, the HTBI primer set was used. TCRdb re-called the multiplex PCR reads with MiXCR, one entry per CDR3 protein. The sample lists under 350,000 distinct CDR3 sequences; about a sixth were seen once. The sequenced sample consisted of blood. This TCR was recovered from a woman aged 55-69 years with Graves' ophthalmopathy. J is TRBJ1-1 and V is TRBV6-1; D is unclear. CDR3 residues: CASSQQALNTEAFF. The CDR3 nucleotides read TGTGCCAGCAGTCAACAAGCATTGAACACTGAAGCTTTCTTT.